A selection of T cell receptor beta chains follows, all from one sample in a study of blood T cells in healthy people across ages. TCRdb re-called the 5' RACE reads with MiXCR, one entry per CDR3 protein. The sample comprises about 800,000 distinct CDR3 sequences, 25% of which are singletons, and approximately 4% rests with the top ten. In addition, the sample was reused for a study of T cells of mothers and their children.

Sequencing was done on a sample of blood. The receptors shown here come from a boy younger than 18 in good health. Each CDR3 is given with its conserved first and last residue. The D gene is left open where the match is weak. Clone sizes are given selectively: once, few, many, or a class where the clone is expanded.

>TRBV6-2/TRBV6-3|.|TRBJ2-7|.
CASRPGTDPYEQYF
TGTGCCAGCAGGCCCGGGACGGATCCCTACGAGCAGTACTTC
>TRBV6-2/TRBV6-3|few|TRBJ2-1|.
CASSRGQEQFF
TGTGCCAGCAGTCGGGGGCAGGAGCAGTTCTTC
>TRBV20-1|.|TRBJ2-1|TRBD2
CSAAMLRGLADNEQFF
TGCAGTGCCGCGATGCTACGAGGACTAGCGGACAATGAGCAGTTCTTC
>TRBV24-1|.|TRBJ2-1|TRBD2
CATSDLTSDEQFF
TGTGCCACCAGTGACCTGACTAGCGACGAGCAGTTCTTC
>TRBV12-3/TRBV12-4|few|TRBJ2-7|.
CASSLFPQQYEQYF
TGTGCCAGCAGTCTATTCCCACAACAATACGAGCAGTACTTC
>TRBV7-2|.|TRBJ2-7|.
CASSSRQGPLEQYF
TGTGCCAGCAGCAGCCGCCAGGGCCCGCTCGAGCAGTACTTC
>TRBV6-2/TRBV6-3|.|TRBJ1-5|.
CASSYVENQPQHF
TGTGCCAGCAGTTACGTCGAGAATCAGCCCCAGCATTTT
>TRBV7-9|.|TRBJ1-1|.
CASSSPRALVNTEAFF
TGTGCCAGCAGCTCTCCGCGGGCCCTAGTGAACACTGAAGCTTTCTTT
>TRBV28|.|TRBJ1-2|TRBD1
CASSLWSRGRGGYTF
TGTGCCAGCAGTTTATGGTCCAGGGGGAGAGGTGGCTACACCTTC
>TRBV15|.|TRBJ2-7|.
CATSRTSGTVYEQYF
TGTGCCACCAGCAGGACTTCGGGCACAGTCTACGAGCAGTACTTC
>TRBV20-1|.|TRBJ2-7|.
CSARDYVGGEQYF
TGCAGTGCTAGAGATTATGTAGGTGGAGAGCAGTACTTC
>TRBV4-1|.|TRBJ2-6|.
CASSQEPRSGANVLTF
TGCGCCAGCAGCCAAGAACCACGCTCTGGGGCCAACGTCCTGACTTTC
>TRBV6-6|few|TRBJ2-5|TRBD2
CASSRLAGDQETQYF
TGTGCCAGCAGCCGACTAGCGGGGGATCAAGAGACCCAGTACTTC
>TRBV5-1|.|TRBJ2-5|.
CASSEASGIETQYF
TGCGCCAGCAGCGAAGCTAGTGGGATTGAGACCCAGTACTTC
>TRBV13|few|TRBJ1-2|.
CASSPPGTHGYTF
TGTGCCAGCAGCCCGCCCGGGACGCATGGCTACACCTTC
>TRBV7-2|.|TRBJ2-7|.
CASSWGRTSYEQYF
TGTGCCAGCAGCTGGGGCAGAACCTCCTACGAGCAGTACTTC
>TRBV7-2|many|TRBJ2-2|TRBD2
CASSRRTSGVANTGELFF
TGTGCCAGCAGTCGCAGGACTAGCGGGGTAGCGAACACCGGGGAGCTGTTTTTT
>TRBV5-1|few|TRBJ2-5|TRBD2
CASSSQGLRETQYF
TGCGCCAGCAGCTCCCAGGGACTAAGGGAGACCCAGTACTTC
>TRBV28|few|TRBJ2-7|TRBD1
CASSLHATGTAYEQYF
TGTGCCAGCAGTCTCCATGCTACCGGGACAGCCTACGAGCAGTACTTC
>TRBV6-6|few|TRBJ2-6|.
CASSKQGPSGANVLTF
TGTGCCAGCAGCAAACAGGGTCCCTCTGGGGCCAACGTCCTGACTTTC
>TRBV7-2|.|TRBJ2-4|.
CASSLVPPVVKNIQYF
TGTGCCAGCAGCTTGGTGCCCCCGGTAGTCAAAAACATTCAGTACTTC
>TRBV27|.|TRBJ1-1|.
CASSSDRGFNTEAFF
TGTGCCAGCAGTTCCGACCGGGGGTTTAACACTGAAGCTTTCTTT
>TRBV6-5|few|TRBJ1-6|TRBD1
CASSYSAGGNSPLHF
TGTGCCAGCAGTTACTCGGCAGGGGGGAATTCGCCCCTCCACTTT
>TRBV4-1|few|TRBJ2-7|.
CASSHQEWAGNYEQYF
TGCGCCAGCAGCCACCAAGAATGGGCCGGGAACTACGAGCAGTACTTC
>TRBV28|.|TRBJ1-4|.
CASRYGGEKLFF
TGTGCCAGCAGATACGGAGGTGAAAAACTGTTTTTT
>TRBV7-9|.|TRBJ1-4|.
CASSLFAGVGDEKLFF
TGTGCCAGCAGCTTATTCGCAGGGGTTGGCGATGAAAAACTGTTTTTT
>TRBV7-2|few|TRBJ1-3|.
CASSFRGRSGDTIYF
TGTGCCAGCAGCTTTCGGGGGCGGTCTGGAGACACCATATATTTT
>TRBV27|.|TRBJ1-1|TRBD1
CASSLYAPIDRGTEAFF
TGTGCCAGCAGTTTATATGCCCCCATTGACAGGGGCACTGAAGCTTTCTTT
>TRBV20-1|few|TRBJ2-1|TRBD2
CSALMGRLGGNEQFF
TGCAGTGCCCTAATGGGGCGCCTGGGGGGGAATGAGCAGTTCTTC
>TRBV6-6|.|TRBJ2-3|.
CASSRLGGASTDTQYF
TGTGCCAGCAGCCGCCTCGGCGGGGCCTCCACAGATACGCAGTATTTT
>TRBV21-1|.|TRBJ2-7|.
CASSNERGCPVSYEQYF
TGTGCCAGCAGCAACGAACGAGGGTGCCCGGTCTCCTACGAGCAGTACTTC
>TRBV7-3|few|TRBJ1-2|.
CASSLSSSSNYGYTF
TGTGCCAGCAGCTTAAGCAGTAGCTCTAACTATGGCTACACCTTC
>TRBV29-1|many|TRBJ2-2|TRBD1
CSVSGQSTGELFF
TGCAGCGTCTCGGGACAGAGCACCGGGGAGCTGTTTTTT
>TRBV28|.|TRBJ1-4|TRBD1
CASRKQGRDEKLFF
TGTGCCAGCAGAAAACAGGGGAGGGATGAAAAACTGTTTTTT
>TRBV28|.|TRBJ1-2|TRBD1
CASSRPETGGVWGYTF
TGTGCCAGCAGTCGTCCTGAGACAGGGGGCGTATGGGGCTACACCTTC
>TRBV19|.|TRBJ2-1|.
CASSPHQTSSYNEQFF
TGTGCCAGTAGTCCCCATCAAACCTCCTCCTACAATGAGCAGTTCTTC
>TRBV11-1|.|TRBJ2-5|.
CASSAEFGARKSRETQYF
TGTGCCAGCAGCGCCGAATTCGGGGCGCGGAAAAGTCGGGAGACCCAGTACTTC
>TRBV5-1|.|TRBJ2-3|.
CASSLEKLTDTQYF
TGCGCCAGCAGCTTGGAAAAACTCACAGATACGCAGTATTTT
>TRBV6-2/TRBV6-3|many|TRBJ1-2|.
CASSYGANYGYTF
TGTGCCAGCAGCTATGGAGCTAACTATGGCTACACCTTC
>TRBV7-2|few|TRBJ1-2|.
CASSTYRDNYGYTF
TGTGCCAGCAGCACTTACAGGGATAACTATGGCTACACCTTC
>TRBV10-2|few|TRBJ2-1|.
CASSDVLGRGHEQFF
TGCGCCAGCAGTGATGTCCTAGGGCGGGGCCATGAGCAGTTCTTC
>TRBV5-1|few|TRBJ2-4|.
CASSLSSPLEDIQYF
TGCGCCAGCAGTCTCTCGTCGCCCCTGGAGGACATTCAGTACTTC
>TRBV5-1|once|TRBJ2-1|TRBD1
CASSSGQAQFF
TGCGCCAGCAGCTCGGGACAGGCCCAGTTCTTC
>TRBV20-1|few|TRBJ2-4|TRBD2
CSARDGLAGRHIQYF
TGCAGTGCTAGAGACGGACTAGCGGGAAGGCACATTCAGTACTTC
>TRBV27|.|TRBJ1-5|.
CASGTAGVEQPQHF
TGTGCCAGCGGGACGGCAGGTGTAGAACAGCCCCAGCATTTT
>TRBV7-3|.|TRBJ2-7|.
CASSLTVDDSYEQYF
TGTGCCAGCAGCCTGACAGTCGATGACTCCTACGAGCAGTACTTC
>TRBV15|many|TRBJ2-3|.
CATSRDRGATTDTQYF
TGTGCCACCAGCAGAGATCGGGGAGCCACGACAGATACGCAGTATTTT
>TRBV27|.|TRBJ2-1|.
CASRGHAGLYNEQFF
TGTGCCAGCAGAGGCCACGCGGGCCTTTACAATGAGCAGTTCTTC
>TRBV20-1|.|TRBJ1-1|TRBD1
CSARGQGGSLATEAFF
TGCAGTGCTAGAGGACAGGGGGGTTCGTTGGCCACTGAAGCTTTCTTT
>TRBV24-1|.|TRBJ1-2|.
CATSRRGDGYTF
TGTGCCACCAGTCGCCGGGGCGATGGCTACACCTTC
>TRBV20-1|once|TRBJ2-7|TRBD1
CSARVQGSYEQYF
TGCAGTGCTAGAGTACAGGGGTCGTACGAGCAGTACTTC
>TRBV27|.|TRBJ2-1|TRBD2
CASSLNGGSRNNEQFF
TGTGCCAGCAGTTTAAATGGCGGGAGTCGCAACAATGAGCAGTTCTTC
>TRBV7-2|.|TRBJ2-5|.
CASSLGTGGFYYEETQYF
TGTGCCAGCAGCTTAGGGACTGGTGGCTTTTATTATGAAGAGACCCAGTACTTC
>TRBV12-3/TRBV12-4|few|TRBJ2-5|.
CASSLGPGMGETQYF
TGTGCCAGCAGTTTAGGACCAGGCATGGGAGAGACCCAGTACTTC
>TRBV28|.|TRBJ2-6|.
CASRRGRSTSGANVLTF
TGTGCCAGCAGGAGGGGACGGTCTACCTCTGGGGCCAACGTCCTGACTTTC
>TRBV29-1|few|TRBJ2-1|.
CSVDEGRPEQFF
TGCAGCGTTGATGAGGGTCGGCCTGAGCAGTTCTTC
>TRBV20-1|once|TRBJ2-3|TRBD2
CSAAGLADADTQYF
TGCAGTGCTGCTGGACTAGCGGATGCAGATACGCAGTATTTT